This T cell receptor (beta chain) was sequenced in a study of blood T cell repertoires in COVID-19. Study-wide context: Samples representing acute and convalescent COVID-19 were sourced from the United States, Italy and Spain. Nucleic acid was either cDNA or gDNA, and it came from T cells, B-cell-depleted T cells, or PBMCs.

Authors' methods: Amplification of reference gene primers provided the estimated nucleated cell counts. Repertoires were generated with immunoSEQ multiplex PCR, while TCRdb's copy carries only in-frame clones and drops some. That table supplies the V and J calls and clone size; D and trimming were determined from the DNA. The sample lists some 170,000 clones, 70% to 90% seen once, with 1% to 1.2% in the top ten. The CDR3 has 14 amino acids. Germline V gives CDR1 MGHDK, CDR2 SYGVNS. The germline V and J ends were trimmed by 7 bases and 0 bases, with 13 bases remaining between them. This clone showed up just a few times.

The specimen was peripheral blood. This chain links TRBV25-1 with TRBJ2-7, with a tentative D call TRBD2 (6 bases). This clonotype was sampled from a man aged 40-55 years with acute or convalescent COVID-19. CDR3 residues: CASMDSGSSYEQYF. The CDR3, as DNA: TGTGCCAGCATGGATTCCGGGAGCTCCTACGAGCAGTACTTC.